One and the same sample provided the 27 T cell receptor beta chains below, sequenced in a study of cytomegalovirus exposure and HLA in healthy donors. PCR employed 60 Vbeta and 13 Jbeta primers. This table comes from immunoSEQ multiplex PCR, and its TCRdb copy is limited to in-frame clones, with some not included. Of approximately 120,000 clones in the sample, 80% to 85% were seen once. Sequences were obtained from PBMCs. The receptors were sampled from a woman aged 25 to 45 in good health and CMV-seronegative.

The J gene is TRBJ1-3, the V gene TRBV28; D gene ambiguous. CDR1 is MDHEN, CDR2 SYDVKM, per germline. Trimming took 5 bases from V and 0 from J, leaving 17 bases between them. This CDR3 contains 17 residues. In DNA form, the CDR3 reads TGTGCCAGCAGTCCTACCGGTCCCACGATCTCTGGAAACACCATATATTTT. Translation: CASSPTGPTISGNTIYF.

The gene calls are TRBV28 and TRBJ1-5; 7 bases are shared with TRBD1. The CDR3 runs to 14 residues. Losses at the gene ends were 4 bases for V and 7 bases for J; bases not matched to a gene: 7. Germline loops: CDR1 MDHEN, CDR2 SYDVKM. Written as DNA, the CDR3 is TGTGCCAGCAGTTCTACAGGGGCTACCCAGCCCCAGCATTTT. Translated: CASSSTGATQPQHF.

The rearrangement links TRBV5-8 to TRBJ2-5; 7 nucleotides line up with TRBD1. The CDR3 loop spans 18 amino acids. Germline CDR1 SGHTS, CDR2 YDEGEE. The V gene end was trimmed by 0 bases and the J gene end by 2 bases; junction bases not matched to a gene: 13. CDR3 in DNA: TGTGCCAGCAGCTTGGCCGTCGGCGCAGGGGGTTTTCAAGAGACCCAGTACTTC. It encodes CASSLAVGAGGFQETQYF.

This chain joins TRBV7-8 and TRBJ2-5; 9 positions match TRBD1. Germline trimming cut 4 bases from V and 5 bases from J; bases unmatched to any gene: 2. The CDR3 spans 13 residues. The germline gives CDR1 SGHVS, CDR2 FQNEAQ. The CDR3 DNA reads as TGTGCCAGCAGCTGGGGGACAGGGGAGACCCAGTACTTC. This codes for CASSWGTGETQYF.

The genes are TRBV5-4 and TRBJ2-2, with a tentative D call TRBD2 (6 bases). Germline loops: CDR1 SGHNT, CDR2 YYREEE (reference sequence). The germline V and J ends were trimmed by 7 bases and 6 bases, with 19 bases remaining between them. This CDR3 is built from 15 residues. CDR3 DNA: TGTGCCAGCTCCCCGGGACTTATGAATTCCGGGGAGCTGTTTTTT. As protein: CASSPGLMNSGELFF.

The genes are TRBV14 and TRBJ1-1; D is undetermined. The germline CDR1 and CDR2 sequences are SGHDN and FVKESK. The germline V and J ends were trimmed by 4 bases and 8 bases, with 14 bases remaining between them. This CDR3 contains 13 residues. The CDR3 loop is CASSRDQREEAFF. In DNA, the CDR3 is TGTGCCAGCAGCCGGGATCAGAGGGAGGAAGCTTTCTTT.

Remarks on this clone: The identical CDR3 is also encoded by other nucleotide sequences in the sample. The chain is built from TRBV6-5 and TRBJ1-1; 7 bases agree with TRBD1. Germline V gene lookup returns CDR1 MNHEY and CDR2 SVGAGI. CDR3 length: 15 amino acids. The ends lost 2 bases at V and 6 bases at J; junction bases unmatched: 9. The CDR3 coding sequence is TGTGCCAGCAGTTACCCCGGAGGGGGCTTGGCTGAAGCTTTCTTT. It yields the protein CASSYPGGGLAEAFF.

This rearrangement joins TRBV5-1 to TRBJ2-7; D possibly corresponds to TRBD1 (6 bases). The CDR3 length is 13 residues. Between the trimmed V and J ends, which lost 2 bases and 5 bases, there was a span of 11 bases. Germline loops: CDR1 SGHRS, CDR2 YFSETQ. CDR3 coding DNA: TGCGCCAGCAGCTTCCTGGGGGCGAACGAGCAGTACTTC. It yields the protein CASSFLGANEQYF.

The chain joins TRBV5-1 to TRBJ2-4; D is perhaps TRBD2 (5 bases). The ends were cut back, 0 bases at V and 0 bases at J, with 10 bases in the middle. The CDR3 consists of 16 residues. Germline CDR1 SGHRS, CDR2 YFSETQ. The CDR3 region is CASSLEVAGAKNIQYF. As DNA, the CDR3 is TGCGCCAGCAGCTTGGAAGTTGCGGGAGCCAAAAACATTCAGTACTTC.

The V gene is TRBV6-5, the J gene TRBJ1-6; 7 nucleotides agree with TRBD1. This CDR3 is built from 14 residues. Unmatched junction bases numbered 6, after V lost 2 bases and J lost 11 bases. The germline CDR1 and CDR2 sequences are MNHEY and SVGAGI. The CDR3 protein is CASSYATGLAPLHF. CDR3 sequence (DNA): TGTGCCAGCAGTTACGCGACAGGGTTGGCACCCCTCCACTTT.

As concerns this clone: An end of the junction does not agree with germline; a read error may underlie this. This chain joins TRBV7-9 and TRBJ2-2; 7 bases map to TRBD1. CDR1 SEHNR and CDR2 FQNEAQ come from the germline V gene (reference sequence). The CDR3 totals 18 residues. CDR3 loop: CSSSSKGGGKPNTGELFF. CDR3 DNA: TGTTCCAGCAGCTCCAAAGGGGGCGGCAAACCGAACACCGGGGAGCTGTTTTTT.

This clone was detected only once. The chain couples TRBV19 to TRBJ1-5; no firm D call. The CDR3 has 15 residues. Germline loops: CDR1 LNHDA, CDR2 SQIVND (reference sequence). V lost 7 bases to trimming and J lost 0 bases, with 13 bases between them. The CDR3 DNA is TGTGCCAGTACCCAAACATATTATAGCAATCAGCCCCAGCATTTT. It is translated as CASTQTYYSNQPQHF.

The chain has TRBV5-1 and TRBJ1-4; D is possibly TRBD1 (6 bases). V was trimmed by 4 bases and J by 4 bases, leaving 11 bases between them. CDR1 and CDR2 (germline): SGHRS, YFSETQ. The CDR3 sequence is 14 residues long. CDR3 coding DNA: TGCGCCAGCAGCCTAACAGGGAATAATGAAAAACTGTTTTTT. As protein: CASSLTGNNEKLFF.

The chain links TRBV10-3 to TRBJ2-1; TRBD2 aligns across 10 bases. CDR3 length: 15 residues. The germline V gene encodes CDR1 ENHRY and CDR2 SYGVKD. The trim removed 4 bases at V and 7 bases at J, leaving 7 bases unmatched. CDR3 loop: CAISGTSGKQNEQFF. The CDR3 DNA follows: TGTGCCATCAGTGGTACTAGCGGGAAGCAGAATGAGCAGTTCTTC.

The chain couples TRBV27 to TRBJ2-7, with TRBD1 identical over 9 bases. V lost 6 bases and J lost 4; bases outside the gene matches: 10. Germline V gene sequence: CDR1 MNHEY, CDR2 SMNVEV (reference sequence). The CDR3 is 15 amino acids. The CDR3 here is CASSSPDRGGYEQYF. CDR3 coding DNA: TGTGCCAGCAGCTCCCCGGACAGGGGAGGATACGAGCAGTACTTC.

The rearrangement uses TRBV6-6 and TRBJ2-3; the D gene is possibly TRBD2 (6 bases). Germline V gives CDR1 MNHNY, CDR2 SVGAGI (reference sequence). The CDR3 covers 16 residues. The germline V and J ends were trimmed by 0 bases and 3 bases, with 13 bases remaining between them. The CDR3 reads CASSYSRGSGTDTQYF. The DNA for the CDR3 is TGTGCCAGCAGTTACTCGCGGGGTAGTGGGACAGATACGCAGTATTTT.

The chain recombines TRBV30 with TRBJ1-1; 7 positions agree with TRBD1. V gave up 3 bases and J gave up 2 bases; unmatched junction bases: 15. This CDR3 has 17 residues. CDR1 and CDR2 from the germline V gene are GTSNPN and SVGIG (reference sequence). The CDR3 sequence is CAWRKAGYPGGNTEAFF. In nucleotides, the CDR3 is TGTGCCTGGAGAAAGGCGGGTTATCCAGGGGGAAACACTGAAGCTTTCTTT.

V gene TRBV21-1 combines with J gene TRBJ2-1; the table's D gene call, TRBD2, was not cross checked with the DNA. TRBV21-1 is reported as a pseudogene. The CDR3 runs 15 residues. The CDR3 sequence is CASSKPGGGYNEQFF. CDR3 bases: TGTGCCAGCAGCAAACCTGGGGGGGGTTACAATGAGCAGTTCTTC.

The chain couples TRBV2 to TRBJ2-7; the match to TRBD2 covers 8 bases. V lost 4 bases to trimming and J lost 0 bases; unmatched junction nucleotides: 2. The CDR3 sequence is 14 residues long. Germline V gene lookup returns CDR1 SNHLY and CDR2 FYNNEI. CDR3 sequence: CASSAGTSSYEQYF. CDR3 coding DNA: TGTGCCAGCAGTGCCGGGACTAGCTCCTACGAGCAGTACTTC.

The rearrangement uses TRBV7-9 and TRBJ2-2; 9 bases line up with TRBD2. CDR3 size: 16 residues. Germline V gene lookup returns CDR1 SEHNR and CDR2 FQNEAQ (reference sequence). J was trimmed by 2 bases and V by 5 bases; bases with no gene match: 6. CDR3 region: CASSTRLAENTGELFF. Written as DNA, the CDR3 is TGTGCCAGCAGCACCCGACTAGCGGAAAACACCGGGGAGCTGTTTTTT.

This chain links TRBV5-6 with TRBJ1-6; 9 bases agree with TRBD1. The CDR3 consists of 14 residues. Germline CDR1 reads SGHDT; CDR2 reads YYEEEE. The V segment lost 4 bases and the J segment 10 bases; nucleotides outside the gene matches: 6. The CDR3 nucleotides read TGTGCCAGCAGCCGGGACAGGGTAGGCTCACCCCTCCACTTT. Protein sequence: CASSRDRVGSPLHF.

DNA for the CDR3: TGTGCCAGCAGCCCACTGACAGGGATCGCGGAGACCCAGTACTTC. This codes for CASSPLTGIAETQYF. The chain combines TRBV7-6 with TRBJ2-5; TRBD1 matches 7 bases. The CDR3 consists of 15 residues. Germline-derived CDR1 and CDR2 are SGHVS and FNYEAQ. With 5 bases clipped from V and 5 bases from J, the junction kept 11 bases outside the gene matches.

The rearrangement joins TRBV6-5 to TRBJ1-6; 8 bases agree with TRBD1. From germline, CDR1 is MNHEY and CDR2 SVGAGI. The CDR3 has 15 residues. Trimming at V came to 6 bases and at J to 4 bases, leaving 5 bases not matched to a gene. The CDR3 region has the DNA TGTGCCAGCAGAGCTCGGACAGGGTATAATTCACCCCTCCACTTT. Translated, it gives CASRARTGYNSPLHF.

J is TRBJ1-2 and V is TRBV11-2; D is unclear. Per germline, CDR1 SGHAT and CDR2 FQNNGV. The CDR3 is 15 residues long. The V end was cut by 0 bases, the J end by 4 bases, with 12 bases between. The chain's CDR3 is CASSLDLPDIYGYTF. The CDR3 DNA sequence: TGTGCCAGCAGCTTAGACTTGCCAGATATCTATGGCTACACCTTC.

The chain recombines TRBV28 with TRBJ2-5; 7 bases line up with TRBD2. Germline V gene sequence: CDR1 MDHEN, CDR2 SYDVKM. J lost 6 bases, V lost 5 bases, and 12 bases had no gene match. CDR3 size: 15 residues. The chain's CDR3 is CASSPRVAGVQTQYF. As DNA, the CDR3 is TGTGCCAGCAGTCCGAGGGTGGCGGGAGTACAGACCCAGTACTTC.

J is TRBJ1-2 and V is TRBV27; TRBD1 matches 7 bases. CDR3 length equals 12 residues. V gave up 6 bases and J gave up 4 bases; unmatched junction bases: 2. Germline CDR1 reads MNHEY; CDR2 reads SMNVEV (reference sequence). In DNA form, the CDR3 reads TGTGCCAGCAGACAGGGGAGCTATGGCTACACCTTC. It is translated as CASRQGSYGYTF.

This rearrangement joins TRBV19 to TRBJ2-7, with a possible D match to TRBD2 (5 bases). The length of the CDR3 is 14 residues. Germline lookup yields CDR1 LNHDA and CDR2 SQIVND (reference sequence). Between the trimmed V and J ends, which lost 3 bases and 7 bases, there was a span of 16 bases. The CDR3 bases are TGTGCCAGTAGTATCAGCGGTCCTTTAGGGGAGCAGTACTTC. It encodes CASSISGPLGEQYF.